The 11 T cell receptor beta chains given below trace back to one sample, sequenced in a study of cytomegalovirus exposure and HLA in healthy donors. Both 60 Vbeta primers and 13 Jbeta primers went into the PCR. Assay used: immunoSEQ multiplex PCR; TCRdb lists only in-frame clones, some missing. In total, the table holds 70,000 or so clones. The specimen sequenced was PBMCs. The source is a boy younger than 18 in good health and CMV-seronegative.

The CDR3 coding sequence is TGTGCCAGTAGTATAGCGAGATGGCGGGAGAACACTGAAGCTTTCTTT. Protein sequence: CASSIARWRENTEAFF. V usage is TRBV19 and J usage is TRBJ1-1, with D uncertain. Germline V lookup: CDR1 LNHDA, CDR2 SQIVND (reference sequence). V lost 1 base and J lost 1, with 13 bases in between. The CDR3 loop spans 16 amino acids.

The V and J genes are TRBV27 and TRBJ1-5, with a possible D match to TRBD1 (6 bases). This CDR3 is 15 amino acids long. The ends were cut back, 7 bases at V and 3 bases at J, with 16 bases in the middle. The germline V gene encodes CDR1 MNHEY and CDR2 SMNVEV (reference sequence). For the CDR3, the DNA is TGTGCCAGCATCGATCCGGGACACCTCAATCAGCCCCAGCATTTT. This encodes CASIDPGHLNQPQHF.

The chain recombines TRBV5-1 with TRBJ2-3; no clear D. Germline CDR1 reads SGHRS; CDR2 reads YFSETQ. V was shortened by 2 bases and J by 3 bases, with 4 bases between the two germline ends. The CDR3 length is 12 residues. The CDR3 here is CASSFPTDTQYF. The CDR3 region has the DNA TGCGCCAGCAGCTTCCCTACAGATACGCAGTATTTT. Drawing the rest from reference TRBV5-1 and TRBJ2-3, the complete variable domain is KAGVTQTPRYLIKTRGQQVTLSCSPISGHRSVSWYQQTPGQGLQFLFEYFSETQRNKGNFPGRFSGRQFSNSRSEMNVSTLELGDSALYLCASSFPTDTQYFGPGTRLTVL.

The rearrangement uses TRBV5-6 and TRBJ1-3; possibly TRBD1 for D (5 bases). The CDR3 runs 14 residues. In germline, CDR1 is SGHDT, CDR2 YYEEEE. The V gene lost 0 bases and the J gene lost 4 bases, with 8 bases spanning the gap. The CDR3 is CASSLAGLGNTIYF. The DNA for the CDR3 is TGTGCCAGCAGCTTGGCAGGGCTAGGAAACACCATATATTTT.

The chain employs TRBV2 and TRBJ2-2; 15 bases are shared with TRBD2. Trimming took 5 bases from V and 6 from J; bases not matched to a gene: 7. The CDR3 loop spans 17 amino acids. The V gene's germline CDR1 is SNHLY and CDR2 FYNNEI. This CDR3 reads CASSLGLAGGVAGELFF. Written as DNA, the CDR3 is TGTGCCAGCAGTCTGGGACTAGCGGGGGGTGTCGCCGGGGAGCTGTTTTTT. Full variable domain (outside the CDR3, taken from reference TRBV2 and TRBJ2-2): EPEVTQTPSHQVTQMGQEVILRCVPISNHLYFYWYRQILGQKVEFLVSFYNNEISEKSEIFDDQFSVERPDGSNFTLKIRSTKLEDSAMYFCASSLGLAGGVAGELFFGEGSRLTVL.

The chain is built from TRBV5-6 and TRBJ1-2; 7 bases are a match to TRBD1. Germline V gives CDR1 SGHDT, CDR2 YYEEEE. This CDR3 region has 14 residues. The trim removed 0 bases at V and 6 bases at J, leaving 5 bases unmatched. The CDR3 loop is CASSLGPGGDGYTF. The CDR3 DNA reads as TGTGCCAGCAGCTTGGGCCCAGGGGGAGATGGCTACACCTTC.

The V and J genes are TRBV4-3 and TRBJ2-2; TRBD2 matches at 7 bases. This CDR3 is built from 18 residues. Losses at the gene ends were 1 base for V and 2 bases for J; bases not matched to a gene: 10. The V gene's germline CDR1 is LGHNA and CDR2 YSLEER. CDR3 DNA: TGCGCCAGCAGCCAAGGCTCGGCGCTAGCGGCAAACACCGGGGAGCTGTTTTTT. Translation gives CASSQGSALAANTGELFF.

This chain links TRBV21-1 with TRBJ1-5; the table's D call TRBD1 went unverified against the DNA. TRBV21-1 corresponds to a pseudogene. The CDR3 runs to 12 residues. As DNA, the CDR3 is TGTGCCAGCGCTGGGCCATATCAGCCCCAGCATTTT. Protein: CASAGPYQPQHF.

The chain combines TRBV18 with TRBJ2-5; D not certain. This CDR3 spans 13 amino acids. CDR1 and CDR2 from the germline V gene are KGHSH and LQKENI. V was cut by 0 bases and J by 4 bases, with 6 bases left in between. CDR3 residues: CASSPPSAETQYF. The CDR3 DNA reads TGTGCCAGCTCACCACCGAGCGCAGAGACCCAGTACTTC.

The chain is built from TRBV5-4 and TRBJ2-3; no clear D gene. V lost 4 bases, J lost 0 bases, and 9 bases lay in between. The germline gives CDR1 SGHNT, CDR2 YYREEE (reference sequence). The CDR3 spans 14 residues. The CDR3 spells CASSAKFSTDTQYF. In DNA form, the CDR3 reads TGTGCCAGCAGCGCGAAGTTTAGCACAGATACGCAGTATTTT.

This sequence joins TRBV4-1 and TRBJ1-2, with D perhaps TRBD1 (5 bases). The CDR3 contains 13 residues. Germline V lookup: CDR1 MGHRA, CDR2 YSYEKL. Trimming removed 1 base from V and 5 bases from J, with 8 bases in between. The chain's CDR3 is CASSQVRQYGYTF. CDR3 in DNA: TGCGCCAGCAGCCAAGTCAGACAGTATGGCTACACCTTC.